A single sample is the source of the 15 T cell receptor beta chains below, sequenced in a study of T-cell reconstitution after alpha-beta-depleted transplantation in children. The authors prepared the TCRbeta library with unique molecular identifiers. TCRdb called the PCR reads again in MiXCR, with one record for every CDR3 protein. The sample shows about 100,000 distinct CDR3 sequences, roughly 7.1% of them seen only once. The source was PBMCs, collected before TCRalphabeta/CD19-depleted stem cell transplant. These TCRs come from a boy younger than 10 with acute lymphoblastic leukemia, due to receive a stem cell transplant.

This clonotype was counted a few times. V usage is TRBV27 and J usage is TRBJ1-6; D gene unclear. The CDR3 is 17 amino acids. The V end lost 6 bases, the J end lost 0 bases, and 15 bases lay between the germline ends. CDR1 MNHEY and CDR2 SMNVEV come from the germline V gene (reference sequence). In DNA, the CDR3 is TGTGCCAGCAGCTCCGGGCAAGGGAGCTCCTATAATTCACCCCTCCACTTT. Translated, it gives CASSSGQGSSYNSPLHF.

This clonotype was observed a few times. This chain connects TRBV7-7 to TRBJ2-5, with 9 bases that match TRBD2. Germline lookup yields CDR1 SSHAT and CDR2 FNYEAQ (reference sequence). The CDR3 runs to 15 residues. The J segment lost 1 base and the V segment lost 5 bases, leaving 5 bases of the junction unmatched. The CDR3 loop is CASSQRGGAQETQYF. The CDR3 coding sequence is TGTGCCAGCAGCCAACGCGGGGGGGCCCAAGAGACCCAGTACTTC.

For the CDR3, the DNA is TGTGCCAGCAGTGAATCGACAGGGGGCCTGGGAAACACCATATATTTT. The encoded protein is CASSESTGGLGNTIYF. The V and J genes are TRBV6-1 and TRBJ1-3, with 10 bases lining up with TRBD1. Looked up from germline, CDR1 is MNHNS and CDR2 is SASEGT. V lost 2 bases to trimming and J lost 4 bases; unmatched junction nucleotides: 5. The CDR3 extends over 16 amino acids.

This clonotype was recorded a few times. V and J are TRBV18 and TRBJ2-3; the D call may be TRBD1 or TRBD2 (5 bases each). Germline V gene data show CDR1 as KGHSH and CDR2 as LQKENI. The CDR3 totals 14 residues. The V end lost 6 bases, the J end lost 2 bases, and 12 bases lay between the germline ends. The CDR3 is CASSRDRSTDTQYF. The CDR3 region has the DNA TGTGCCAGCTCCCGGGACCGATCCACAGATACGCAGTATTTT.

As concerns this clonotype: Since a much larger clone is just one base distant, this may be a read error. The chain recombines TRBV28 with TRBJ1-2; the D is unclear. Germline V gene sequence: CDR1 MDHEN, CDR2 SYDVKM. Deletions cut 4 bases from V and 7 bases from J, with 10 bases between. CDR3 length equals 12 residues. DNA for the CDR3: TGTGCCAGCAGTTCCTCCTCCTGTGGCTACACCTTC. Translation gives CASSSSSCGYTF.

This rearrangement joins TRBV25-1 to TRBJ1-1; TRBD1 aligns across 9 bases. The CDR3 loop spans 11 amino acids. After removal of 6 bases from V and 12 bases from J, the junction contained 5 bases not matched to a gene. In germline, CDR1 is MGHDK, CDR2 SYGVNS. The CDR3 DNA reads TGTGCCAGCAGGAGGGACAGGGTAACTTTCTTT. Its translation is CASRRDRVTFF. Using reference TRBV25-1 and TRBJ1-1 for the parts outside the CDR3, the full variable domain is EADIYQTPRYLVIGTGKKITLECSQTMGHDKMYWYQQDPGMELHLIHYSYGVNSTEKGDLSSESTVSRIRTEHFPLTLESARPSHTSQYLCASRRDRVTFFGQGTRLTVV.

This clonotype has a handful of counts. The V call is TRBV3-1, the J call TRBJ2-7; D might be TRBD1 or TRBD2, each matching 5 bases. The V gene's germline CDR1 is LGHDT and CDR2 YNNKEL (reference sequence). V was clipped by 4 bases and J by 7 bases, with 20 bases between them. The CDR3 has 15 residues. The DNA of the CDR3 is TGTGCCAGCAGCCTCGACCGGGGACCCTCCGGGGAGCAGTACTTC. It translates to CASSLDRGPSGEQYF.

This clonotype was counted ten times or more. The J gene is TRBJ2-3, the V gene TRBV5-1; unclear D gene. V was trimmed by 0 bases and J by 4 bases, leaving 3 bases between them. The CDR3 totals 12 residues. Germline assignment: CDR1 SGHRS and CDR2 YFSETQ. The CDR3 DNA sequence: TGCGCCAGCAGCTTGGGCGCAGATACGCAGTATTTT. Its protein is CASSLGADTQYF.

The V and J genes are TRBV10-3 and TRBJ1-1; 9 bases are shared with TRBD1. The V segment lost 8 bases and the J segment 4 bases; nucleotides outside the gene matches: 8. CDR1 and CDR2 from the germline V gene are ENHRY and SYGVKD. This CDR3 has 14 residues. CDR3 sequence reads: CAIGNRGRGTEAFF. CDR3 in DNA: TGTGCCATCGGTAACAGGGGGCGAGGCACTGAAGCTTTCTTT.

V usage is TRBV6-5 and J usage is TRBJ1-1; 9 nucleotides agree with TRBD1. The V and J ends lost 0 bases and 3 bases, in that order; junction bases with no gene match: 2. The CDR3 runs to 15 residues. The germline gives CDR1 MNHEY, CDR2 SVGAGI. CDR3 sequence (DNA): TGTGCCAGCAGTTACTCGGGACAGGGAGACACTGAAGCTTTCTTT. Protein sequence: CASSYSGQGDTEAFF.

This clonotype has ten or more counts. The V call is TRBV5-1, the J call TRBJ2-3; D uncertain. V was pared by 0 bases and J by 5 bases, with 7 bases between. This CDR3 comprises 13 residues. Germline lookup yields CDR1 SGHRS and CDR2 YFSETQ. The CDR3 sequence: CASSLEVGDTQYF. The DNA for the CDR3 is TGCGCCAGCAGCTTGGAGGTCGGAGATACGCAGTATTTT.

This clonotype was counted many times. J is TRBJ1-1 and V is TRBV27; TRBD1 agrees at 11 bases. The CDR3 extends over 15 amino acids. CDR1 is MNHEY, CDR2 SMNVEV, per germline (reference sequence). The trim removed 3 bases at V and 4 bases at J, leaving 4 bases unmatched. CDR3 DNA sequence: TGTGCCAGCAGTTTTTCCGGGACAGGGGGCACTGAAGCTTTCTTT. Protein: CASSFSGTGGTEAFF.

This clonotype has at least ten counts. This chain joins TRBV9 and TRBJ1-2; no reliable D call. The germline CDR1 and CDR2 sequences are SGDLS and YYNGEE. The V end lost 4 bases, the J end lost 0 bases, and 10 bases lay between the germline ends. There are 14 residues in the CDR3. The CDR3 DNA reads TGTGCCAGCAGCCCGGACGGGTCTAACTATGGCTACACCTTC. It specifies CASSPDGSNYGYTF.

The sample holds many counts of this clonotype. The J gene is TRBJ2-5, the V gene TRBV20-1; a weak D match, TRBD1 (7 bases). V was pared by 5 bases and J by 0 bases, with 16 bases between. Germline values: CDR1 DFQATT, CDR2 SNEGSKA (reference sequence). The CDR3 spans 15 residues. CDR3 protein: CSAYHAGGYQETQYF. CDR3 coding DNA: TGCAGTGCTTACCACGCAGGGGGGTACCAAGAGACCCAGTACTTC.

This clonotype turned up a few times. The V gene is TRBV7-2, the J gene TRBJ1-6, with D tentatively TRBD1 (5 bases). Germline lookup yields CDR1 SGHTA and CDR2 FQGNSA. The CDR3 runs 15 residues. V shed 4 bases and J shed 2 bases, with 9 bases lying between them. The CDR3 DNA follows: TGTGCCAGCAGCTCCGGGGCAGCCTATAATTCACCCCTCCACTTT. Protein sequence: CASSSGAAYNSPLHF. The variable domain in full, with the rest retrieved from reference TRBV7-2 and TRBJ1-6, is GAGVSQSPSNKVTEKGKDVELRCDPISGHTALYWYRQSLGQGLEFLIYFQGNSAPDKSGLPSDRFSAERTGGSVSTLTIQRTQQEDSAVYLCASSSGAAYNSPLHFGNGTRLTVT.